The 8 T cell receptor beta chains below were found in one sample sequenced in a study of identical twins. TCRdb recomputed calls from the 5' RACE reads with MiXCR, one row per CDR3 protein. The table includes hundreds of thousands of distinct CDR3 sequences, 15% to 20% detected once. This sample was shared with a second study, whose subject was T cells expressing NK-cell markers.

The sample comprised PBMCs. These receptors were collected from a woman between 18 and 29 years old in good health.

The gene calls are TRBV12-3 or TRBV12-4 and TRBJ1-1; D perhaps matches TRBD1 (5 bases). V was shortened by 2 bases and J by 1 base, with 14 bases between the two germline ends. The CDR3 is 16 residues long. The chain's CDR3 is CASSLRFGGRNTEAFF. The CDR3, as DNA: TGTGCCAGCAGTTTACGATTCGGGGGAAGGAACACTGAAGCTTTCTTT.

The chain joins TRBV7-9 to TRBJ1-4; possibly TRBD1 for D (5 bases). V gave up 3 bases and J gave up 0 bases, with 8 bases separating them. This CDR3 is 15 amino acids long. Germline CDR1 is SEHNR and CDR2 is FQNEAQ (reference sequence). CDR3 sequence reads: CASSFDSATNEKLFF. In nucleotides, the CDR3 is TGTGCCAGCAGCTTTGACAGCGCAACTAATGAAAAACTGTTTTTT.

The J gene is TRBJ1-3, the V gene TRBV3-1; no reliable D call. Germline V gives CDR1 LGHDT, CDR2 YNNKEL (reference sequence). The CDR3 covers 14 residues. V was pared by 6 bases and J by 0 bases, with 9 bases between. DNA for the CDR3: TGTGCCAGCAGGCATATATTCTCTGGAAACACCATATATTTT. Its translation is CASRHIFSGNTIYF.

V gene TRBV5-1 combines with J gene TRBJ2-2, with D possibly TRBD1 on 5 matching bases. CDR3 length equals 13 residues. From germline, CDR1 is SGHRS and CDR2 YFSETQ. Trimming cost V 5 bases and J 1 base, with 6 bases left between them. CDR3 region: CASRGVNTGELFF. The CDR3 DNA follows: TGCGCCAGCAGAGGGGTGAACACCGGGGAGCTGTTTTTT.

The chain combines TRBV11-3 with TRBJ2-3, with D possibly matching TRBD2 (5 bases). From germline, CDR1 is SGHNT and CDR2 YENEEA. The CDR3 covers 12 residues. The V end was cut by 3 bases, the J end by 10 bases, with 11 bases between. CDR3 protein: CASSFTSLAQYF. The CDR3 DNA sequence: TGTGCCAGCAGCTTCACTAGTCTGGCGCAGTATTTT. The variable domain in full, completed from reference TRBV11-3 and TRBJ2-3, reads EAGVVQSPRYKIIEKKQPVAFWCNPISGHNTLYWYLQNLGQGPELLIRYENEEAVDDSQLPKDRFSAERLKGVDSTLKIQPAELGDSAVYLCASSFTSLAQYFGPGTRLTVL.

The V call is TRBV20-1, the J call TRBJ2-2, with 10 bases matching TRBD1. CDR1 DFQATT and CDR2 SNEGSKA come from the germline V gene (reference sequence). V lost 5 bases, J lost 0 bases, and 3 bases stayed unmatched. The CDR3 totals 15 residues. The CDR3 DNA reads TGCAGTGCTCAAGGACAGGGGGCGAACACCGGGGAGCTGTTTTTT. Translated, it gives CSAQGQGANTGELFF.

This clonotype has a handful of counts. The rearrangement links TRBV5-4 to TRBJ2-3; 10 bases map to TRBD2. CDR1 is SGHNT and CDR2 is YYREEE in the germline V gene (reference sequence). The CDR3 is 17 residues long. The V gene end was trimmed by 4 bases and the J gene end by 2 bases; junction bases not matched to a gene: 10. The chain's CDR3 is CASSPPSGRANTDTQYF. The CDR3, as DNA: TGTGCCAGCAGCCCCCCAAGCGGGAGGGCTAACACAGATACGCAGTATTTT.

The genes are TRBV5-1 and TRBJ2-3, with a weak D call TRBD2 (5 bases). CDR1 is SGHRS, CDR2 YFSETQ, per germline. The CDR3 is 14 residues long. Deletions cut 0 bases from V and 6 bases from J, with 11 bases between. CDR3 coding DNA: TGCGCCAGCAGCTTGGCCGTCGAGGGCGATACGCAGTATTTT. Translated: CASSLAVEGDTQYF.